The next 29 T cell receptor beta chains were all read from a single sample in a study of low-dose radiotherapy and immunotherapy resistance in tumors. First-strand cDNA relied on TRAV- and TRBV-specific primers spanning alpha and beta chains. The PCR that amplified TCRs ran for about 20 cycles, relying on a constant-region primer and a V-primer adapter. MiXCR, applied by TCRdb to the reads, yields one record per CDR3 protein. The sample shows around 90,000 distinct CDR3 sequences, 18% of them seen only once. This sample's time point: before trial treatment. This sample comprised PBMCs, obtained before treatment. These receptor sequences come from a male donor with prostate cancer.

This clonotype was counted many times. The rearrangement joins TRBV18 to TRBJ2-5; 12 bases are a match to TRBD2. Trimming cost V 0 bases and J 3 bases; bases outside gene matches: 5. Germline V CDR1 and CDR2: KGHSH, LQKENI. CDR3 length: 17 residues. CDR3 DNA sequence: TGTGCCAGCTCACCACCGAAGTCTAGCGGGAGGGAAGAGACCCAGTACTTC. Its translation: CASSPPKSSGREETQYF.

Many counts were recorded for this clonotype. The J gene is TRBJ2-1, the V gene TRBV4-2, with 13 bases aligning to TRBD2. With 1 base clipped from V and 8 bases from J, the junction kept 5 bases outside the gene matches. Germline lookup yields CDR1 LGHNA and CDR2 YNFKEQ. The CDR3 has 16 residues. The CDR3 nucleotides read TGTGCCAGCAGCCAAGCGCTCGGACTAGCGGGGGATGAGCAGTTCTTC. Amino acids: CASSQALGLAGDEQFF.

As concerns this clonotype: A single base separates this from a much larger clone, so it may be a read error. The V gene is TRBV3-1, the J gene TRBJ2-5; 7 bases are shared with TRBD2. This CDR3 has 16 amino acids. Germline CDR1 LGHDT, CDR2 YNNKEL (reference sequence). CDR3 sequence: CTSSQRGGGGKETQYF. CDR3 nucleotide sequence: TGTACCAGCAGCCAAAGGGGAGGCGGGGGAAAAGAGACCCAGTACTTC.

On this clonotype itself: It may be a read error: a sequence one base away is much more abundant. The CDR3 DNA is TGTGCCAGCAGGGGGTCAGGGAATGAAAAACTGTTTTTT. It yields the protein CASRGSGNEKLFF. The rearrangement uses TRBV7-9 and TRBJ1-4; possibly TRBD1 for D (5 bases). In germline, CDR1 is SEHNR, CDR2 FQNEAQ (reference sequence). This CDR3 contains 13 residues. Trimming cost V 6 bases and J 5 bases, with 10 bases left between them.

In the case of this clonotype: One base away lies a much larger clone, so this may be a sequencing read error. The V gene is TRBV19, the J gene TRBJ2-1, with 7 bases that match TRBD1. Germline CDR1 reads LNHDA; CDR2 reads SQIVND (reference sequence). This CDR3 is built from 12 residues. CDR3 nucleotides: TGTGCCAGTGAGGGGGCCTACAATAAGCAGTTCTTC. Its translation: CASEGAYNKQFF.

The chain uses TRBV6-2 or TRBV6-3 and TRBJ2-2; D unresolved. V was cut by 6 bases and J by 7 bases, with 9 bases left in between. Germline-derived CDR1 and CDR2 are MNHEY and SVGEGT. This CDR3 region has 12 residues. DNA of the CDR3: TGTGCCAGCAGAACCTTGGGCGGGGAGCTGTTTTTT. This gives the protein CASRTLGGELFF.

This clonotype appeared many times. The chain has TRBV5-8 and TRBJ2-7; 11 positions match TRBD1. The CDR3 is 16 residues long. V lost 4 bases to trimming and J lost 6 bases; unmatched junction nucleotides: 12. Germline V gene data show CDR1 as SGHTS and CDR2 as YDEGEE. The CDR3, as DNA: TGTGCCAGCAGCCAGACGGCGGACAGGGGGCGTTCCGAGCAGTACTTC. The encoded protein is CASSQTADRGRSEQYF.

This clonotype was recorded many times. The rearrangement joins TRBV7-2 to TRBJ1-2; D is unclear. Germline values: CDR1 SGHTA, CDR2 FQGNSA. The V gene lost 6 bases and the J gene lost 5 bases, with 10 bases spanning the gap. The CDR3 has 12 residues. The CDR3 reads CASSPTLYGYTF. The CDR3 DNA follows: TGTGCCAGCAGTCCCACCCTATATGGCTACACCTTC.

This clonotype showed up many times. The rearrangement uses TRBV3-1 and TRBJ2-7; tentative D call: TRBD2 (6 bases). V gave up 0 bases and J gave up 0 bases, with 12 bases separating them. Germline assignment: CDR1 LGHDT and CDR2 YNNKEL (reference sequence). The CDR3 is 16 amino acids. The CDR3 coding sequence is TGTGCCAGCAGCCAAGAAGTCCGGGGGAGCTCCTACGAGCAGTACTTC. It codes for CASSQEVRGSSYEQYF.

In this sample, this clonotype turned up many times. The V gene is TRBV5-1, the J gene TRBJ2-1; no clear D gene. CDR3 length: 14 residues. Trimming left V 0 bases short and J 9 bases short, with 13 bases between. Germline V lookup: CDR1 SGHRS, CDR2 YFSETQ. CDR3 DNA sequence: TGCGCCAGCAGCTTGGCCCCCGGTCAAGCTGAGCAGTTCTTC. This gives the protein CASSLAPGQAEQFF.

Concerning this clonotype: A read error is the likely source, as a far larger clone sits one nucleotide away. V gene TRBV24-1 combines with J gene TRBJ2-7, with 10 bases fitting TRBD2. Trimming at V came to 7 bases and at J to 7 bases, leaving 18 bases not matched to a gene. This CDR3 comprises 17 residues. The germline V gene encodes CDR1 KGHDR and CDR2 SFDVKD. The CDR3 spells CATSKVAGGLSDGEQYF. CDR3 sequence (DNA): TGTGCCACCAGCAAGGTAGCGGGGGGTCTTTCCGACGGTGAGCAGTACTTC.

Ten or more counts support this clonotype. The rearrangement joins TRBV28 to TRBJ2-7; 10 nucleotides line up with TRBD1. The germline gives CDR1 MDHEN, CDR2 SYDVKM. The CDR3 is 15 residues long. J gave up 1 base and V 4 bases, and 4 bases lay outside the gene matches. CDR3 DNA sequence: TGTGCCAGCAGTTGGACAGGGGGTAGATCCTACGAGCAGTACTTC. Translated: CASSWTGGRSYEQYF.

This clonotype was recorded many times. The chain uses TRBV7-2 and TRBJ1-3; D is possibly TRBD1 (5 bases). The length of the CDR3 is 15 residues. CDR1 SGHTA and CDR2 FQGNSA come from the germline V gene. V lost 5 bases and J lost 3, with 14 bases in between. CDR3 nucleotide sequence: TGTGCCAGCAGCCAAGCTGGGGGACGTGGAAACACCATATATTTT. Protein: CASSQAGGRGNTIYF.

As for this clonotype: This is likely an artifact of a read error, given a far larger clone one base away. The chain employs TRBV13 and TRBJ2-1, with D maybe TRBD1 (6 bases). Germline lookup yields CDR1 PRHDT and CDR2 FYEKMQ (reference sequence). The CDR3 length is 15 residues. The CDR3 DNA follows: TGTGCCAGCAGTGAAATTACAGGGTACTACAATGAGCAGATCTTC. Its translation: CASSEITGYYNEQIF.

This clonotype showed up many times. This chain links TRBV10-2 with TRBJ1-1; D is undetermined. Trimming stripped 4 bases from V and 8 bases from J, with 11 bases between. Germline assignment: CDR1 WSHSY and CDR2 SAAADI. This CDR3 comprises 12 residues. CDR3 coding DNA: TGCGCCAGCAGTGTGGGCCAGGCAGAAGCTTTCTTT. It encodes CASSVGQAEAFF.

In this sample, this clonotype turned up once. This likely reflects a read error, since a far larger clone is one base away. The rearrangement links TRBV28 to TRBJ2-7; TRBD1 might be the D (6 bases). Trimming removed 2 bases from V and 7 bases from J, with 24 bases in between. The V gene's germline CDR1 is MDHEN and CDR2 SYDVKM. The CDR3 runs 17 residues. The CDR3 DNA sequence: TGTGCCAGCAGTTTAACGGAGCTGAGCGGAAGGGGGAATGAGCAGTACTTC. Translated: CASSLTELSGRGNEQYF.

This clonotype was detected many times. V is TRBV20-1 and J is TRBJ1-1, with a weak D call TRBD1 (5 bases). Trimming removed 3 bases at V and 3 bases at J, with 8 bases between. Germline V gives CDR1 DFQATT, CDR2 SNEGSKA (reference sequence). CDR3 length equals 12 residues. The CDR3 sequence: CSARDKHTEAFF. The CDR3 coding sequence is TGCAGTGCTAGGGACAAGCACACTGAAGCTTTCTTT.

This clonotype was seen ten or more times. DNA for the CDR3: TGCAGTGCTGTACCACCGTGGGGGGAGCAGTTCTTC. Amino acid sequence: CSAVPPWGEQFF. The chain has TRBV20-1 and TRBJ2-1, with D perhaps assigned TRBD1 or TRBD2 (5 bases each). The CDR3 covers 12 residues. Germline V gene sequence: CDR1 DFQATT, CDR2 SNEGSKA (reference sequence). The ends were cut back, 5 bases at V and 10 bases at J, with 15 bases in the middle.

The V gene is TRBV5-1, the J gene TRBJ2-3; tentative D call: TRBD2 (5 bases). The CDR3 covers 12 residues. CDR1 and CDR2 from the germline V gene are SGHRS and YFSETQ. Trimming removed 6 bases from V and 3 bases from J, with 8 bases in between. The CDR3 sequence is CASKTSTDTQYF. The CDR3 DNA is TGCGCCAGCAAAACTAGTACAGATACGCAGTATTTT.

This clonotype came up many times. The V call is TRBV5-4, the J call TRBJ2-5; perhaps TRBD2 as D (5 bases). V lost 2 bases and J lost 4, with 12 bases in between. The CDR3 is 14 residues long. Germline V lookup: CDR1 SGHNT, CDR2 YYREEE (reference sequence). The CDR3 sequence is CASSFRGLRETQYF. CDR3 sequence (DNA): TGTGCCAGCAGCTTCAGAGGGCTTCGAGAGACCCAGTACTTC.

This clonotype appeared many times. The rearrangement uses TRBV12-3 or TRBV12-4 and TRBJ2-7, with D possibly TRBD2 on 6 matching bases. Trimming stripped 4 bases from V and 0 bases from J, with 10 bases between. The CDR3 is 14 residues long. CDR3 nucleotides: TGTGCCAGCAGTTCCGGGACTGACTCCTACGAGCAGTACTTC. As protein: CASSSGTDSYEQYF.

This clonotype was found many times. The rearrangement joins TRBV7-2 to TRBJ2-1; 13 positions match TRBD2. Germline CDR1 and CDR2: SGHTA and FQGNSA. V was clipped by 5 bases and J by 6 bases; unmatched bases: 13. CDR3 length: 18 amino acids. DNA of the CDR3: TGTGCCAGCAGCAAACTAGCGGGGGGGGCCCAACGCTTCAATGAGCAGTTCTTC. This gives the protein CASSKLAGGAQRFNEQFF.

This chain connects TRBV29-1 to TRBJ2-7; D is possibly TRBD1 (5 bases). The CDR3 runs 12 residues. Trimming cost V 7 bases and J 4 bases, with 14 bases left between them. Germline loops: CDR1 SQVTM, CDR2 ANQGSEA. The CDR3 DNA follows: TGCAGCGCGATCACCCCAGGGTACGAGCAGTACTTC. The encoded protein is CSAITPGYEQYF.

The chain carries TRBV5-4 and TRBJ2-3; TRBD2 agrees at 11 bases. Germline lookup yields CDR1 SGHNT and CDR2 YYREEE (reference sequence). The CDR3 runs to 15 residues. J gave up 4 bases and V 4 bases, and 5 bases lay outside the gene matches. DNA of the CDR3: TGTGCCAGCAGCGGTAGCGGGAGGGCCCCAGATACGCAGTATTTT. Translating gives CASSGSGRAPDTQYF.

This clonotype came up many times. The chain combines TRBV28 with TRBJ1-5, with TRBD1 matching 8 bases. This CDR3 is 15 amino acids long. Germline V gene sequence: CDR1 MDHEN, CDR2 SYDVKM. The J segment lost 7 bases and the V segment lost 6 bases, leaving 11 bases of the junction unmatched. The CDR3 reads CASRNSRGREQPQHF. CDR3 in DNA: TGTGCCAGCAGGAACAGCAGGGGGCGCGAGCAGCCCCAGCATTTT.

This clonotype was seen many times. The V call is TRBV29-1, the J call TRBJ1-1, with 10 bases aligning to TRBD1. Germline V gene sequence: CDR1 SQVTM, CDR2 ANQGSEA. The junction had 17 bases not matched to a gene; V was cut back by 5 bases and J by 5 bases. The CDR3 is made up of 17 amino acids. The CDR3 nucleotides are TGCAGCGTTTATTCGACAGGGGGCCTTTTCCGAAGTACTGAAGCTTTCTTT. It translates to CSVYSTGGLFRSTEAFF.

To note about this clonotype: A read error is the likely source, as a far larger clone sits one nucleotide away. This chain connects TRBV2 to TRBJ2-7, with no clear D. The germline V gene encodes CDR1 SNHLY and CDR2 FYNNEI. The CDR3 covers 10 residues. V lost 7 bases to trimming and J lost 7 bases, with 8 bases between them. CDR3 region: CASTSSEQYF. The CDR3 nucleotides are TGTGCCAGCACTTCCAGTGAGCAGTACTTC.

On this clonotype itself: A far larger clone is off by one base, so a read error is likely. The chain employs TRBV5-5 and TRBJ2-1; the D is unclear. The V and J ends lost 4 bases and 10 bases respectively, with 24 bases between them. This CDR3 comprises 16 residues. Germline V gene sequence: CDR1 SGHKS, CDR2 YYEKEE (reference sequence). The CDR3 nucleotides read TGTGCCAGCAGCAGACTTCCCAGCCGGAGCCGTTACGAGCAGTTCTTC. Protein product: CASSRLPSRSRYEQFF.

This clonotype appeared many times. This chain joins TRBV7-3 and TRBJ2-1, with TRBD1 identical over 7 bases. Germline CDR1 SGHTA, CDR2 FQGTGA. V was clipped by 4 bases and J by 6 bases; unmatched bases: 12. This CDR3 has 16 amino acids. For the CDR3, the DNA is TGTGCCAGCAGCTCAAACCGGGACAGCTATCTCAATGAGCAGTTCTTC. This codes for CASSSNRDSYLNEQFF.